The 15 T cell receptor beta chains reported below all come from one sample, sequenced in a study of regulatory T cells in long-lasting Graves disease. For TCR beta, libraries came from iRepertoire HTBI primers and Arm-PCR of CDR3 regions. From the multiplex PCR reads, TCRdb called clonotypes with MiXCR, one entry per CDR3 protein. The profile shows about 470,000 distinct CDR3 sequences, around 21% of them singletons. The sample's time point: persistent/refractory GD, antithyroid drugs over 5 years with positive TRAb. Extracted RNA from PBMCs served as the source of the TCR library. The material was peripheral blood mononuclear cells (PBMCs), obtained when the disease was refractory, from a patient treated with antithyroid drugs. Receptors originate from a female donor with Graves disease.

This clonotype has a handful of counts. V and J are TRBV29-1 and TRBJ1-3, with D possibly being TRBD1 (6 bases). Deletions cut 5 bases from V and 1 base from J, with 12 bases between. Germline CDR1 SQVTM, CDR2 ANQGSEA. This CDR3 has 14 residues. CDR3 nucleotide sequence: TGCAGCGTTACAGGACAGCCTTCTGGAAACACCATATATTTT. Translating it yields CSVTGQPSGNTIYF.

The CDR3 protein is CASSQGAPYEQYF. In nucleotides, the CDR3 is TGTGCCAGCAGCCAAGGGGCGCCCTACGAGCAGTACTTC. The rearrangement links TRBV3-1 to TRBJ2-7; D remains unclear. Germline assignment: CDR1 LGHDT and CDR2 YNNKEL (reference sequence). This CDR3 region has 13 residues. Trimming left V 1 base short and J 2 bases short, with 6 bases between.

This clonotype was detected only a few times. The gene calls are TRBV20-1 and TRBJ1-2, with no clear D. The CDR3 length is 13 residues. Trimming took off 0 bases at V and 5 bases at J, with 10 bases between the two ends. Germline CDR1 reads DFQATT; CDR2 reads SNEGSKA (reference sequence). The CDR3 is CSARDPAGYGYTF. In nucleotides, the CDR3 is TGCAGTGCTAGAGATCCGGCAGGTTATGGCTACACCTTC.

CDR3: CASSLLAGNVHEQYF. CDR3 in DNA: TGTGCCAGCAGTTTGCTAGCGGGAAATGTACACGAGCAGTACTTC. The chain joins TRBV12-3 or TRBV12-4 to TRBJ2-7, with 9 bases lining up with TRBD2. Trimming took 3 bases from V and 5 from J; bases not matched to a gene: 8. The CDR3 length is 15 residues.

This clonotype appeared many times. The chain employs TRBV28 and TRBJ1-5; D gene unclear. V lost 4 bases to trimming and J lost 4 bases, with 5 bases between them. Germline lookup yields CDR1 MDHEN and CDR2 SYDVKM. The CDR3 is made up of 12 amino acids. The CDR3 sequence is CASSSINQPQHF. DNA for the CDR3: TGTGCCAGCAGTTCTATAAATCAGCCCCAGCATTTT.

This clonotype was observed many times. A read error may produce the germline difference seen at one junction end. The chain couples TRBV5-1 to TRBJ1-1; 8 nucleotides agree with TRBD1. The CDR3 spans 14 residues. Germline V gives CDR1 SGHRS, CDR2 YFSETQ. The CDR3 protein is CASSLDRVNTEAFF. CDR3 sequence (DNA): TGTGCCAGCAGCCTGGACAGGGTTAACACTGAAGCTTTCTTT.

The chain recombines TRBV6-1 with TRBJ2-4, with 8 bases that match TRBD1. V was pared by 8 bases and J by 7 bases, with 13 bases of the junction left unmatched. This CDR3 has 15 residues. Germline loops: CDR1 MNHNS, CDR2 SASEGT. In DNA form, the CDR3 reads TGTGCCAGCCGGGAAATTTACCGGGACAGGAACATTCAGTACTTC. This sequence encodes CASREIYRDRNIQYF.

V is TRBV29-1 and J is TRBJ1-4; D gene unclear. CDR1 and CDR2 from the germline V gene are SQVTM and ANQGSEA. The CDR3 is made up of 15 amino acids. Trimming took off 5 bases at V and 8 bases at J, with 21 bases between the two ends. CDR3 amino acids: CSVFLKSDGEEKLFF. The CDR3 DNA follows: TGCAGCGTTTTCTTAAAATCGGATGGGGAGGAAAAACTGTTTTTT.

The chain combines TRBV5-1 with TRBJ2-7; 7 bases map to TRBD2. Per germline, CDR1 SGHRS and CDR2 YFSETQ. CDR3 size: 14 residues. J gave up 2 bases and V 5 bases, and 7 bases lay outside the gene matches. In DNA, the CDR3 is TGCGCCAGCAGGCCCGGGAGCGGGGCCTACGAGCAGTACTTC. This gives the protein CASRPGSGAYEQYF.

This clonotype was observed at least ten times. V is TRBV3-1 and J is TRBJ1-5; no clear D. The germline V gene encodes CDR1 LGHDT and CDR2 YNNKEL (reference sequence). This CDR3 spans 15 amino acids. Deletions cut 1 base from V and 0 bases from J, with 7 bases between. This chain's CDR3 is CASSQGSYSNQPQHF. The CDR3 nucleotides read TGTGCCAGCAGCCAAGGTAGTTATAGCAATCAGCCCCAGCATTTT.

This clonotype was detected a few times. Its ends do not fully match the called genes, so a read error is possible. The chain couples TRBV9 to TRBJ1-2; D gene uncertain. Germline CDR1 reads SGDLS; CDR2 reads YYNGEE. The CDR3 is 14 amino acids. CDR3 region: CASSMIPPGDGYTF. In DNA form, the CDR3 reads TGTGCCAGCAGCATGATCCCACCTGGGGATGGGTACACCTTC.

The chain employs TRBV3-1 and TRBJ1-4; weak D call: TRBD1 (5 bases). With 6 bases removed from V and 3 bases from J, the gap between germline ends came to 17 bases. The CDR3 length is 16 residues. From germline, CDR1 is LGHDT and CDR2 YNNKEL (reference sequence). In DNA form, the CDR3 reads TGTGCCAGCAGATTCCAAGAATCGACAGCTAATGAAAAACTGTTTTTT. Protein product: CASRFQESTANEKLFF.

This clonotype was picked up a small number of times. V and J are TRBV12-3 or TRBV12-4 and TRBJ2-5; TRBD2 agrees at 11 bases. The V and J ends lost 7 bases and 4 bases, in that order; junction bases with no gene match: 5. This CDR3 comprises 14 residues. CDR3 amino acids: CASKVAGGPETQYF. DNA of the CDR3: TGTGCCAGCAAGGTAGCGGGAGGGCCAGAGACCCAGTACTTC.

This clonotype has more than one count but fewer than ten. The chain has TRBV5-1 and TRBJ1-1; D remains ambiguous. CDR1 and CDR2 from the germline V gene are SGHRS and YFSETQ. The CDR3 has 15 residues. V was shortened by 4 bases and J by 0 bases, with 13 bases between the two germline ends. In DNA, the CDR3 is TGCGCCAGCAGCCCCCTTCCAACCATGAACACTGAAGCTTTCTTT. Protein: CASSPLPTMNTEAFF.

This clonotype was seen repeatedly, ten times or more. The CDR3 DNA reads TGTGCCAGCAGTTTAAAACGGCCCTACGAGCAGTACTTC. This codes for CASSLKRPYEQYF. This chain connects TRBV28 to TRBJ2-7; no firm D call. The CDR3 consists of 13 residues. Between the trimmed V and J ends, which lost 2 bases and 2 bases, there was a span of 7 bases. Germline V gene sequence: CDR1 MDHEN, CDR2 SYDVKM.